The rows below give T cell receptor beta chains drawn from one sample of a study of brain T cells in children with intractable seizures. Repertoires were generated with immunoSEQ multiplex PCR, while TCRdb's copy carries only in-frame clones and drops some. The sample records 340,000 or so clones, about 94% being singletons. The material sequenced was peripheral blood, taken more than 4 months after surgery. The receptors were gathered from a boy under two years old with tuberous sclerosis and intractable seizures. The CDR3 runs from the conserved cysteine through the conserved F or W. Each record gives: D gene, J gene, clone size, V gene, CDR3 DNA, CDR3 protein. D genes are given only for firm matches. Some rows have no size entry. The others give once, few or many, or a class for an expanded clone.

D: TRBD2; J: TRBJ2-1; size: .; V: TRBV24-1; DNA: TGTGCCACAAGCGGGAGCTCCTACAATGAGCAGTTCTTC; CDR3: CATSGSSYNEQFF
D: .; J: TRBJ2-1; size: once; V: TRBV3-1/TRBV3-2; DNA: TGTGCCAGCAGCCCCTCCAGGGCCCTCTCCTACAATGAGCAGTTCTTC; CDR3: CASSPSRALSYNEQFF
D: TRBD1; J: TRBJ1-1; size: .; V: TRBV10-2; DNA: TGCGCCAGCAGGGACAGGGGCCCCGAAGCTTTCTTT; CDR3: CASRDRGPEAFF
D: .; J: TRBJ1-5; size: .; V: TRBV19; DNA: TGTGCCAGTAACCCCGGGGGTTGGCGCAATCAGCCCCAGCATTTT; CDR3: CASNPGGWRNQPQHF
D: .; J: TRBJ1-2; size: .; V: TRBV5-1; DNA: TGCGCCAGCAGCTCGAATATGAACTTTCGTGGTGGCTACACCTTC; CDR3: CASSSNMNFRGGYTF
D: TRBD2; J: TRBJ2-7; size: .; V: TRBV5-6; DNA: TGTGCCAGCAGCTTGGGACTAGCCCCCTACGAGCAGTACTTC; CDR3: CASSLGLAPYEQYF
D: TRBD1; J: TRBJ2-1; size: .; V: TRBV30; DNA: TGTGCCTGGACCAGGGGGCGCCACAATGAGCAGTTCTTC; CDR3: CAWTRGRHNEQFF
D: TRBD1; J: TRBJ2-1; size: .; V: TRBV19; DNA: TGTGCCAGTAGCCCGGACAGGGAAAATAATGAGCAGTTCTTC; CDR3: CASSPDRENNEQFF
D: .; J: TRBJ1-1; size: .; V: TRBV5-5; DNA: TGTGCCAGCAGCTTGGAAGGGCGTGAAGCTTTCTTT; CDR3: CASSLEGREAFF
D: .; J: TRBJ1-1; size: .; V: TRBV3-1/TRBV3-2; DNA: TGTGCCAGCAGCCAAAGGGGCATGAGAGCTTTCTTT; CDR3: CASSQRGMRAFF
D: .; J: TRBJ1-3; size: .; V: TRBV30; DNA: TGTGCCTGGAGTGCCGGGAAGGCTGGAAACACCATATATTTT; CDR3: CAWSAGKAGNTIYF
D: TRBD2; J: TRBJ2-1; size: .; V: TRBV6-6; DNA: TGTGCCAGCAGACCCCTAGCGGTATCCTACAATGAGCAGTTCTTC; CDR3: CASRPLAVSYNEQFF
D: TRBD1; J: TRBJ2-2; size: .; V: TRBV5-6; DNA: TGTGCCAGCAAATTCGACTGGACAGGGGGCTCCGGGGAGCTGTTTTTT; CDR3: CASKFDWTGGSGELFF
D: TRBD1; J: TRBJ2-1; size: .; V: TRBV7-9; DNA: TGTGCCAGCAGCTTAGCTTTGGGACAGGGATTGGATGAGCAGTTCTTC; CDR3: CASSLALGQGLDEQFF
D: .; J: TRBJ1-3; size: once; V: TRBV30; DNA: TGTGCCTGGAGCCCCGGCTCTGGAAACACCATATATTTT; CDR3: CAWSPGSGNTIYF
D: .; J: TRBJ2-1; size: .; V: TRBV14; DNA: TGTGCCAGCAGCCCGAGGGGACGCCCTGAGCAGTTCTTC; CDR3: CASSPRGRPEQFF
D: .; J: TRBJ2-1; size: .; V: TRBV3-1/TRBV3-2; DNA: TGTGCCAGCAGCTCAGGGATAGAGCAGTTCTTC; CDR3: CASSSGIEQFF
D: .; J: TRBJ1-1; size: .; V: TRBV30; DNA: TGTGCCTGGTCCGGGGAGGGGAGGGTGAACAGGGAAGCTTTCTTT; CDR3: CAWSGEGRVNREAFF
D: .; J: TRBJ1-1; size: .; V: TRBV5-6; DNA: TGTGCCAGCAGCTTGGCGGCGAACACTGAAGCTTTCTTT; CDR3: CASSLAANTEAFF
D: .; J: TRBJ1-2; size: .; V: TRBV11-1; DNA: TGTGCCAGCAGCTTATCCGGAATTAACTATGGCTACACCTTC; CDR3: CASSLSGINYGYTF
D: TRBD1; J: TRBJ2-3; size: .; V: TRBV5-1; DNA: TGCGCCAGCAGCCTGACAGGGCCAGATACGCAGTATTTT; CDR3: CASSLTGPDTQYF
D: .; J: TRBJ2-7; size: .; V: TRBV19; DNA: TGTGCCAGTAGTATGTCGGTATCGACCTACGAGCAGTACTTC; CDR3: CASSMSVSTYEQYF
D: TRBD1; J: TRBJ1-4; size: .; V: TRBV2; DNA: TGTGCCAGCCGACAGGGCAGCGAAAAACTGTTTTTT; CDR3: CASRQGSEKLFF
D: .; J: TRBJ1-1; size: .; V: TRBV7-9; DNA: TGTGCCAGCAGCCCAGATAATGAAGCTTTCTTT; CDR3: CASSPDNEAFF